The rows below give T cell receptor beta chains drawn from one sample of a study of cytomegalovirus exposure and HLA in healthy donors. Only in-frame clones appear in the TCRdb table, and some are missing; sequencing was by immunoSEQ multiplex PCR. The repertoire includes more than 150,000 clones, around four fifths of them detected once, and approximately 2% sits in the top ten. Sequences were obtained from PBMCs. These receptors were collected from a woman in her 30s in good health and CMV-seronegative. Each CDR3 is given with its conserved first and last residue. Fields, in order: V gene, D gene, J gene, clone size, CDR3 protein, CDR3 DNA. A D gene is named only where the DNA matches it firmly. Size values are once, few and many counts, or a class for expanded clones, and some rows have none.

v_call: TRBV5-1; d_call: -; j_call: TRBJ2-2; clone_size: -; cdr3_aa: CASSPIPGVNTGELFF; cdr3_nt: TGCGCCAGCAGCCCCATCCCAGGGGTCAACACCGGGGAGCTGTTTTTT
v_call: TRBV19; d_call: -; j_call: TRBJ2-3; clone_size: -; cdr3_aa: CASSRLVGDTQYF; cdr3_nt: TGTGCCAGTAGTAGGCTTGTTGGAGATACGCAGTATTTT
v_call: TRBV6-5; d_call: TRBD1; j_call: TRBJ1-5; clone_size: few; cdr3_aa: CASSSGQAGRPQHF; cdr3_nt: TGTGCCAGCAGCTCCGGACAGGCCGGTCGGCCCCAGCATTTT
v_call: TRBV6-6; d_call: -; j_call: TRBJ2-5; clone_size: -; cdr3_aa: CASSTRGVETQYF; cdr3_nt: TGTGCCAGCAGTACCCGGGGAGTGGAGACCCAGTACTTC
v_call: TRBV30; d_call: TRBD2; j_call: TRBJ2-5; clone_size: -; cdr3_aa: CAWSVWAGVETQYF; cdr3_nt: TGTGCCTGGAGTGTCTGGGCGGGGGTGGAGACCCAGTACTTC
v_call: TRBV10-3; d_call: -; j_call: TRBJ1-2; clone_size: -; cdr3_aa: CAISESYRGTSEDGYTF; cdr3_nt: TGTGCCATCAGTGAGTCTTATAGGGGGACGTCCGAGGATGGCTACACCTTC
v_call: TRBV4-3; d_call: -; j_call: TRBJ2-3; clone_size: few; cdr3_aa: CASSPRLVDTQYF; cdr3_nt: TGCGCCAGCAGCCCCCGACTAGTTGATACGCAGTATTTT
v_call: TRBV7-3; d_call: TRBD2; j_call: TRBJ2-5; clone_size: once; cdr3_aa: CASSPLGLAAGQETQYF; cdr3_nt: TGTGCCAGCAGCCCTCTAGGACTAGCGGCGGGCCAAGAGACCCAGTACTTC
v_call: TRBV7-2; d_call: TRBD1; j_call: TRBJ1-2; clone_size: -; cdr3_aa: CASSFQGQGVDGYTF; cdr3_nt: TGTGCCAGCAGCTTCCAGGGACAGGGGGTGGATGGCTACACCTTC
v_call: TRBV4-1; d_call: -; j_call: TRBJ1-5; clone_size: -; cdr3_aa: CASSRQGWDQPQHF; cdr3_nt: TGCGCCAGCAGCCGTCAGGGGTGGGATCAGCCCCAGCATTTT
v_call: TRBV23-1; d_call: TRBD1; j_call: TRBJ2-3; clone_size: -; cdr3_aa: CASSLAGGCTDTQYF; cdr3_nt: TGCGCCAGCAGTCTCGCAGGGGGTTGCACAGATACGCAGTATTTT
v_call: TRBV30; d_call: -; j_call: TRBJ1-4; clone_size: few; cdr3_aa: CAWNRVNEKLFF; cdr3_nt: TGTGCCTGGAACAGGGTTAACGAAAAACTGTTTTTT
v_call: TRBV7-2; d_call: -; j_call: TRBJ1-4; clone_size: -; cdr3_aa: CASSLRGTPSGSSRKLFF; cdr3_nt: TGTGCCAGCAGCCTTAGGGGTACGCCCTCAGGGTCTTCCCGAAAACTGTTTTTT
v_call: TRBV7-3; d_call: -; j_call: TRBJ1-1; clone_size: -; cdr3_aa: CASSFMGGSNTEAFF; cdr3_nt: TGTGCCAGCAGCTTTATGGGGGGATCAAACACTGAAGCTTTCTTT
v_call: TRBV2; d_call: -; j_call: TRBJ2-1; clone_size: few; cdr3_aa: CASSVGSHEQFF; cdr3_nt: TGTGCCAGCAGTGTTGGTAGCCATGAGCAGTTCTTC
v_call: TRBV5-1; d_call: -; j_call: TRBJ2-3; clone_size: -; cdr3_aa: CASSLEPSRDTQYF; cdr3_nt: TGCGCCAGCAGCTTGGAGCCGTCTAGGGATACGCAGTATTTT
v_call: TRBV6-4; d_call: TRBD2; j_call: TRBJ2-1; clone_size: -; cdr3_aa: CASSPSLAGASYNEQFF; cdr3_nt: TGTGCCAGCAGTCCCTCGCTAGCGGGGGCCTCCTACAATGAGCAGTTCTTC
v_call: TRBV6-6; d_call: -; j_call: TRBJ1-4; clone_size: few; cdr3_aa: CASSLTATNEKLFF; cdr3_nt: TGTGCCAGCAGCCTGACAGCAACTAATGAAAAACTGTTTTTT
v_call: TRBV2; d_call: TRBD2; j_call: TRBJ2-7; clone_size: -; cdr3_aa: CASSGTSGIYEQYF; cdr3_nt: TGTGCCAGCAGCGGGACTAGCGGTATCTACGAGCAGTACTTC
v_call: TRBV6-6; d_call: TRBD2; j_call: TRBJ2-7; clone_size: once; cdr3_aa: CASRRLAGDYEQYF; cdr3_nt: TGTGCCAGCAGGAGACTAGCGGGAGACTACGAGCAGTACTTC
v_call: TRBV4-1; d_call: -; j_call: TRBJ1-6; clone_size: -; cdr3_aa: CASSQVDSRNVALHF; cdr3_nt: TGCGCCAGCAGCCAAGTCGACAGCCGTAATGTGGCCCTCCACTTT
v_call: TRBV9; d_call: TRBD2; j_call: TRBJ2-1; clone_size: few; cdr3_aa: CASSVVALAGVDEQFF; cdr3_nt: TGTGCCAGCAGCGTAGTAGCTCTAGCGGGGGTTGATGAGCAGTTCTTC
v_call: TRBV7-9; d_call: -; j_call: TRBJ2-1; clone_size: -; cdr3_aa: CASSLGTLNNEQFF; cdr3_nt: TGTGCCAGCAGCTTAGGGACATTAAACAATGAGCAGTTCTTC
v_call: TRBV14; d_call: -; j_call: TRBJ1-2; clone_size: few; cdr3_aa: CASSQEVGGYGYTF; cdr3_nt: TGTGCCAGCAGCCAAGAGGTCGGGGGATATGGCTACACCTTC
v_call: TRBV5-1; d_call: -; j_call: TRBJ1-4; clone_size: -; cdr3_aa: CASRRETNEKLFF; cdr3_nt: TGCGCCAGCAGGCGGGAGACTAATGAAAAACTGTTTTTT
v_call: TRBV29-1; d_call: -; j_call: TRBJ2-3; clone_size: -; cdr3_aa: CSVEGGTDTQYF; cdr3_nt: TGCAGCGTTGAGGGGGGAACAGATACGCAGTATTTT
v_call: TRBV2; d_call: TRBD1; j_call: TRBJ1-1; clone_size: -; cdr3_aa: CASSEGTGIMNTEAFF; cdr3_nt: TGTGCCAGCAGTGAGGGGACAGGGATCATGAACACTGAAGCTTTCTTT
v_call: TRBV6-1; d_call: TRBD1; j_call: TRBJ1-1; clone_size: -; cdr3_aa: CASSERQQGAGTEAFF; cdr3_nt: TGTGCCAGCAGTGAACGGCAACAGGGGGCCGGGACTGAAGCTTTCTTT
v_call: TRBV5-1; d_call: TRBD1; j_call: TRBJ2-3; clone_size: -; cdr3_aa: CASSSGTGVPDTQYF; cdr3_nt: TGCGCCAGCAGCTCCGGGACAGGGGTGCCAGATACGCAGTATTTT